This record looks at one T cell receptor (beta chain) sequence and its context. Its antigen is unknown. The entry originates in a study of cytomegalovirus exposure and HLA in healthy donors. Study-level information: It was reported in a later analysis that the 100 to 150 validation repertoires used the same platform as the 550 to 800 first-cohort repertoires. Study-level findings and limits: Later, an analysis found that TCR clusters from the first cohort tended to co-occur in the 130 or so validation repertoires. Most sequenced TCRs were rare (though some public TCRs occurred in many donors). A few CMV-associated chains were confirmed in vitro to be specific for CMV antigens.

Produced via immunoSEQ multiplex PCR; TCRdb's table is partial and in-frame only. The sample lists 70,000 to 80,000 clones, 94% occurring once. This CDR3 is built from 14 residues. Germline V gives CDR1 SGHNT, CDR2 YENEEA. Trimming removed 0 bases at V and 1 base at J, with 6 bases between. This TCR derives from a woman aged 18-29 years in good health and CMV-seropositive. The chain carries TRBV11-3 and TRBJ1-1, with no clear D. Sequenced sample: PBMCs. As DNA, the CDR3 is TGTGCCAGCAGCTTAGACGGCGGGAACACTGAAGCTTTCTTT. Protein: CASSLDGGNTEAFF.